This T cell receptor beta chain came from a study of cytomegalovirus exposure and HLA in healthy donors. Study findings and constraints: Per a later analysis, HLA-associated TCR beta chains showed more clonal expansion than other, equally common TCR beta chains.

The germline CDR1 and CDR2 sequences are MNHEY and SVGAGI. Trimming left V 6 bases short and J 9 bases short, with 10 bases between. The CDR3 is 11 residues long. A word on this clone: Antigen: not known.

A multiplex PCR was run with 60 Vbeta primers and 13 Jbeta primers. The protocol was immunoSEQ multiplex PCR, while the TCRdb copy is restricted to in-frame clones and leaves out a portion. The table has 200,000 to 250,000 clones, 65% to 90% seen once. The donors comprised healthy bone marrow donors. V usage is TRBV6-5 and J usage is TRBJ2-3; perhaps TRBD2 as D (5 bases). Sequencing used PBMCs. This TCR was recovered from a girl under 18 in good health and CMV-seronegative. The CDR3: CASSHGETQYF. The CDR3 coding sequence is TGTGCCAGCAGCCACGGGGAGACGCAGTATTTT.